The rows below give T cell receptor beta chains drawn from one sample of a study of somatic mutations in cytotoxic T cells in rheumatoid arthritis. This table comes from immunoSEQ multiplex PCR, and its TCRdb copy is limited to in-frame clones, with some not included. The data contain roughly 13,000 clones, roughly 80% of them seen just once; the ten biggest clones take up approximately 16%. The source material was CD8+ T cells sorted from blood. These receptors came from an adult with rheumatoid arthritis. CDR3s include the opening cysteine and the closing phenylalanine or tryptophan. D genes are given only for firm matches. Size is stated for part of the rows, as once, few or many counts, or as a class when the clone is expanded.

V gene	clone size	D gene	J gene	CDR3 DNA	CDR3 protein
TRBV6-6	-	-	TRBJ1-2	TGTGCCAGCAGCCAAGGGACCGAGTATGGCTACACCTTC	CASSQGTEYGYTF
TRBV4-1	-	-	TRBJ2-7	TGCGCCAGCAGCCAAGACCCACCTGGGGGGGCGGAATACGAGCAGTACTTC	CASSQDPPGGAEYEQYF
TRBV4-1	-	-	TRBJ1-3	TGCGCCAGCAGCCAAGATAATTGGCTCTCTGGAAACACCATATATTTT	CASSQDNWLSGNTIYF
TRBV25-1	-	TRBD1	TRBJ2-3	TGTGCCAGCAGTGAAGGACAGGGCCTCACAGATACGCAGTATTTT	CASSEGQGLTDTQYF
TRBV7-9	-	TRBD1	TRBJ1-1	TGTGCCAGCAGCGCTAGAGGACAGGTGATTGAAGCTTTCTTT	CASSARGQVIEAFF
TRBV19	-	TRBD1	TRBJ2-3	TGTGCCGTACAGGGGACCCTCGCGGATACGCAGTATTTT	CAVQGTLADTQYF
TRBV7-9	once	TRBD2	TRBJ2-1	TGTGCCAGTGCCAGCACGCCTAGCGGGGGCAAGCAGTTCTTC	CASASTPSGGKQFF
TRBV6-6	-	-	TRBJ2-5	TGTGCCAGCAGTTACAGTAGGCGGGGAGGCGAGGAGACCCAGTACTTC	CASSYSRRGGEETQYF
TRBV29-1	-	TRBD1	TRBJ1-2	TGCAGCGTCCGCCCGGAGACAGGGGCTAACTATGGCTACACCTTC	CSVRPETGANYGYTF
TRBV6-6	-	-	TRBJ1-2	TGTGCCAGCAGTTCCGATTATGGCTACACCTTC	CASSSDYGYTF
TRBV28	-	-	TRBJ2-5	TGTGCCAGCAGTTTAGGCTACAGCTTCCAAGAGACCCAGTACTTC	CASSLGYSFQETQYF
TRBV11-2	-	TRBD2	TRBJ2-3	TGTGCCAGCGAGGGCGGGGGGATGACAGATACGCAGTATTTT	CASEGGGMTDTQYF
TRBV4-1	-	TRBD1	TRBJ2-5	TGCGCCAGCAGTCAAGGTTCGGGACAGGGTCGGGAGACCCAGTACTTC	CASSQGSGQGRETQYF
TRBV5-5	-	-	TRBJ1-5	TGTGCCAGCAGCTTGGGTGACGGAGGGAATCAGCCCCAGCATTTT	CASSLGDGGNQPQHF
TRBV2	-	-	TRBJ2-5	TGTGCCAGCAGTGTTACGACGCAGGGGTACGAGGGAGAGACCCAGTACTTC	CASSVTTQGYEGETQYF
TRBV6-5	-	-	TRBJ1-2	TGTGCCAGCAGAACATGGGGGGACTATGGCTACACCTTC	CASRTWGDYGYTF
TRBV7-6	-	-	TRBJ1-1	TGTGCCAGCAGCTTAGAGACCCAGGGCACTGAAGCTTTCTTT	CASSLETQGTEAFF
TRBV28	-	-	TRBJ2-1	TGTGCCAGCAGTTTGGGTCAGAGCTCCTACAATGAGCAGTTCTTC	CASSLGQSSYNEQFF
TRBV6-6	-	TRBD1	TRBJ1-6	TGTGCCAGCAGTCACAGGGGAGTTAATTCACCCCTCCACTTT	CASSHRGVNSPLHF
TRBV12-5	-	-	TRBJ2-3	TGTGCTAGTGACCGAGGACTATCTAGCACAGATACGCAGTATTTT	CASDRGLSSTDTQYF
TRBV23-1	once	TRBD2	TRBJ2-2	TGCGCCAGCAGTCAATCGAAGACCAGACTAGCGGGGGGGCTTACCGGGGAGCTGTTTTTT	CASSQSKTRLAGGLTGELFF
TRBV28	-	-	TRBJ1-5	TGTGCCAGCAGTTTAGGGTCGGGGCAGCCCCAGCATTTT	CASSLGSGQPQHF
TRBV6-6	-	-	TRBJ1-3	TGTGCCAGCAGTTACTCCACACTCTCTGGAAACACCATATATTTT	CASSYSTLSGNTIYF
TRBV5-7	-	TRBD1	TRBJ2-5	TGTGCCAGCAGCTTGGAGAGACAGGGTATTCAGACCCAGTACTTC	CASSLERQGIQTQYF
TRBV28	-	-	TRBJ1-1	TGTGCCAGCAGTATCCCCGGGGGGCCGGGCACTGAAGCTTTCTTT	CASSIPGGPGTEAFF
TRBV29-1	-	-	TRBJ1-2	TGCAGCGTTCTACGTGGGACCTCCTATGGCTACACCTTC	CSVLRGTSYGYTF
TRBV5-8	-	-	TRBJ1-2	TGTGCCAGCAGCCAACCCGGGAGGTATGGCTACACCTTC	CASSQPGRYGYTF
TRBV19	-	-	TRBJ1-1	TGTGCCTCCCGAAGGACAGCGAACACTGAAGCTTTCTTT	CASRRTANTEAFF
TRBV7-6	-	-	TRBJ1-3	TGTGCCAGCAGCTTAGACAGTCTGAACGACACCATATATTTT	CASSLDSLNDTIYF
TRBV5-6	-	-	TRBJ1-1	TGTGCCAGCACTCCTTGGGGGTCGGGGGTCGGAGCTTTCTTT	CASTPWGSGVGAFF
TRBV10-2	-	-	TRBJ1-1	TGCGCCAGCAGTGAGTCGAAGGCGAACACTGAAGCTTTCTTT	CASSESKANTEAFF
TRBV23-1	-	-	TRBJ1-2	TGCGCCAGCAGGCTGACGCCTAACTATGGCTACACCTTC	CASRLTPNYGYTF
TRBV9	once	TRBD1	TRBJ1-1	TGTGCCAGCAGCGCCGGGACAGGGGTGAACACTGAAGCTTTCTTT	CASSAGTGVNTEAFF
TRBV6-6	-	-	TRBJ1-1	TGTGCCAGCAGAGGGGGGGGAGGCACTGAAGCTTTCTTT	CASRGGGGTEAFF
TRBV19	few	TRBD1	TRBJ1-1	TGTGCCAGTAGTACTTGGACAGGCGATAAAGAAGCTTTCTTT	CASSTWTGDKEAFF
TRBV2	-	-	TRBJ1-2	TGTGCCAGTGGAAACAGGATCTATGGCTACACCTTC	CASGNRIYGYTF
TRBV4-1	-	TRBD1	TRBJ1-2	TGCGCCAGCAGCCTGTACCCGACAGGGGCCAACTATGGCTACACCTTC	CASSLYPTGANYGYTF
TRBV27	-	TRBD1	TRBJ1-6	TGTGCCAGCACTCAGACAGGGGGCCTTGATTCACCCCTCCACTTT	CASTQTGGLDSPLHF
TRBV2	few	TRBD2	TRBJ2-1	TGTGCCAGCAATGGGGGAGGGGCATACAATGAGCAGTTCTTC	CASNGGGAYNEQFF
TRBV5-6	once	-	TRBJ2-2	TGTGCCAGCATCTCTTCCAATAGGGACACCGGGGAGCTGTTTTTT	CASISSNRDTGELFF
TRBV19	-	TRBD2	TRBJ2-7	TGTGCCAGTAGTAGGTCGGGACTAGCTTACGAGCAGTACTTC	CASSRSGLAYEQYF
TRBV5-1	-	-	TRBJ1-1	TGCGCCAGCAGCACCTGGACGGAGGGGAACACTGAAGCTTTCTTT	CASSTWTEGNTEAFF
TRBV20-1	large	-	TRBJ1-1	TGCAGTGCGCGATTGAACACTGAAGCTTTCTTT	CSARLNTEAFF
TRBV5-1	-	-	TRBJ1-1	TGCGCCAGCAGCTTGGGATATACAGGAGGTAACACTGAAGCTTTCTTT	CASSLGYTGGNTEAFF